This T cell receptor beta chain comes out of a study of blood T cells in healthy people across ages (dated by TCRdb to the mid-2010s). At the level of the whole study: Template switching captured roughly one uniquely barcoded TCR beta cDNA molecule per two T cells in model experiments. Two additional independent replicas of 1 million unique cDNA reads from the same blood draw were analyzed for two donors (one aged 18 to 30 and one aged 80 or older). The donors were divided into four age groups: young (average around 17 years), middle-aged (around 37), aged (about 61) and long-lived (82). To avoid experimental bias, donors of different ages were spread randomly across the sequencing lanes. The study measured age-related changes in TCR beta repertoire diversity using deep sequencing normalized with unique cDNA molecular identifiers. Overall study outcomes, separate from this receptor: A strong correlation was found between observed TCR beta diversity and the percentage of naive T cells measured by flow cytometry. Because the CMV infection status of the donors was unknown, age-related changes in expanded clonotypes may potentially have been confounded. Compared with the aged group, more naive CD4+ T cells, fewer expanded clones and increased TCR diversity were shown by the long-lived group, suggesting age selection. Conclusive comparison of naive and antigen-experienced compartments was prevented by the profiling of bulk unsorted PBMCs. Estimates of total diversity from one million sequenced T cells were regarded as lower bounds and underestimates. As age increased, observed TCR beta diversity per million T cells dropped in a roughly linear way, and a significant reduction was already evident by age about 40.

This clonotype came up a few times. Its antigen specificity is not known. Base qualities are not provided; no much larger clone lies one nucleotide away. The method was 5' RACE. For sequencing, an Illumina HiSeq 2500 was employed. A second PCR of roughly 6 to 11 cycles was performed with a sample-barcoded 5' primer and a J-beta primer mix. Each TCR beta cDNA molecule received a unique molecular identifier from a template-switch 5' adaptor carrying 12 random nucleotides. At least 3 million CDR3-containing paired-end reads were obtained from each sample. First-strand cDNA synthesis was performed from all RNA using the Mint cDNA synthesis kit, with priming by a TRBC-specific oligonucleotide. Following uracil-DNA glycosylase treatment, a first 18-cycle PCR with universal primers M1SS and BC2_uni_R was performed on all cDNA. Under the source paper's analysis protocol: Normalization of each sample was performed by random selection of 1 million high-quality reads, each carrying a distinct molecular identifier. Instead of being binned into consensus sequences, reads with shared molecular identifiers were discarded. MiTCR, set to a Q25 quality threshold and the strictest error-elimination algorithm, was used for CDR3 identification, clonotype clustering and error correction. Lower-bound total TCR beta diversity was estimated with a nonparametric unseen species model using Euler transformation. TCRdb reworked the public reads: Q25 trimming with fastp, MiXCR clone assembly, productive beta chains retained. Rows with one shared CDR3 protein collapse into an entry with the most common genes and DNA. TCRdb's processing, not the study's, gives the V and J calls here. In all, the sample holds around 650,000 distinct CDR3 sequences, and roughly 32% of those were seen once. The ten largest account for approximately 15% of the sample.

CDR1 and CDR2 are read off the germline V gene as SGHRS and YFSETQ. The CDR3 spans 16 residues, from the cysteine through the phenylalanine. CDR3 DNA is the only sequence kept; it has 48 bases, read in frame from the first base. Between the V and J ends, shortened by 4 bases and 1 base respectively, the junction contains 17 bases. The donors were a few dozen Caucasian individuals from Russia, aged 6 to 90 years, who were systemically healthy. Each donor gave around 9 milliliters of peripheral blood, collected into EDTA-treated Vacutainer tubes. Ficoll-Paque density-gradient centrifugation was used to isolate PBMCs, with at least 7 million per sample. Trizol reagent was used to extract total RNA from the PBMCs, yielding at least 5 micrograms per sample. For every donor, flow cytometry on a PBMC aliquot measured the percentage of naive CD45RAhigh/CD27high T cells.

Sequenced material: blood. The chain links TRBV5-1 with TRBJ1-1; TRBD1 could be the D gene, as 5 bases match. The TCR comes from an elderly woman in good health. Donor details come from another sample of the same person, matched by shared clones. This receptor carries the CDR3 CASSPAGRGWNTEAFF. The nucleotide sequence reads as follows: TGCGCCAGCAGCCCCGCCGGGAGGGGTTGGAACACTGAAGCTTTCTTT.